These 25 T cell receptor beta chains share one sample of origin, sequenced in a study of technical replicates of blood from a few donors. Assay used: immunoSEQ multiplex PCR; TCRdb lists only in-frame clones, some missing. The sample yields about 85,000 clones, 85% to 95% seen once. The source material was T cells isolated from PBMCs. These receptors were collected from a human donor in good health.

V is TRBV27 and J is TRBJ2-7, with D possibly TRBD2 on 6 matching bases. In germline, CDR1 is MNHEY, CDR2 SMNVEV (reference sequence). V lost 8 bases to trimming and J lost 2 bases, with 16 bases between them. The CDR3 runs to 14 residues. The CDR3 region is CASSSGGWPYEQYF. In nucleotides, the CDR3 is TGTGCCAGCTCGAGCGGAGGGTGGCCCTACGAGCAGTACTTC.

The CDR3 nucleotides are TGTGCCAGCAGAGGGGATTCTGGAAACACCATATATTTT. Encoded protein: CASRGDSGNTIYF. V gene TRBV9 combines with J gene TRBJ1-3, with a tentative D call TRBD1 (5 bases). Germline V lookup: CDR1 SGDLS, CDR2 YYNGEE. V gave up 5 bases and J gave up 1 base, with 7 bases separating them. The CDR3 has 13 amino acids.

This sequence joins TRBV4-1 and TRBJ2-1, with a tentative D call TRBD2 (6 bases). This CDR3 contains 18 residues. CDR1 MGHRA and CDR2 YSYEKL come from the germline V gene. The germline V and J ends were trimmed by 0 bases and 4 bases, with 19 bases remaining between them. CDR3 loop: CASSQDDPLAELYNEQFF. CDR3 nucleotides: TGCGCCAGCAGCCAAGACGACCCTTTAGCGGAGTTATACAATGAGCAGTTCTTC.

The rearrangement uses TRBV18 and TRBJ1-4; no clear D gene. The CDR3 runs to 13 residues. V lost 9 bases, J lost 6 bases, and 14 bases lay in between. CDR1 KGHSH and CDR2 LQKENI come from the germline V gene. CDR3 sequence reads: CASRELGDEKLFF. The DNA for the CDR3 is TGTGCCAGTCGAGAGCTCGGGGATGAAAAACTGTTTTTT.

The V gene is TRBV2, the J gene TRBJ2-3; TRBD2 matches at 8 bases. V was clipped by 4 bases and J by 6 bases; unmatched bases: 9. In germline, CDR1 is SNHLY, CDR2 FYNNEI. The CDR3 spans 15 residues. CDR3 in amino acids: CASSVGTSRADTQYF. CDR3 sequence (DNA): TGTGCCAGCAGTGTCGGGACTAGTAGGGCGGATACGCAGTATTTT.

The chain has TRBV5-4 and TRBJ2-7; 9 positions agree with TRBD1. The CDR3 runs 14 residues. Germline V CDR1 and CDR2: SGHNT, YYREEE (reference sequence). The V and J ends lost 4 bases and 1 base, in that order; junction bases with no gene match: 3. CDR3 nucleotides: TGTGCCAGCAGCGGGACAGGGATTTCCTACGAGCAGTACTTC. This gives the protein CASSGTGISYEQYF. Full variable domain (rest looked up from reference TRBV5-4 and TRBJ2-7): ETGVTQSPTHLIKTRGQQVTLRCSSQSGHNTVSWYQQALGQGPQFIFQYYREEENGRGNFPPRFSGLQFPNYSSELNVNALELDDSALYLCASSGTGISYEQYFGPGTRLTVT.

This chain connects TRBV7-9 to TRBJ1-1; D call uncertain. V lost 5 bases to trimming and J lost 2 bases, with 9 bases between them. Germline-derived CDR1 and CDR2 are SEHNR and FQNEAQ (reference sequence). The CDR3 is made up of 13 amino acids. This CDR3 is CASSPTTNTEAFF. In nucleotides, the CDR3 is TGTGCCAGCAGCCCTACTACTAACACTGAAGCTTTCTTT.

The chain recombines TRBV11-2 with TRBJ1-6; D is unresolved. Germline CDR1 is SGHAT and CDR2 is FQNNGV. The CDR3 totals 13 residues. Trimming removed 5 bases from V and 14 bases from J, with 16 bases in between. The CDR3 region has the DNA TGTGCCAGCAGCAATCCTCGATCTCACACCCTCCACTTT. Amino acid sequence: CASSNPRSHTLHF.

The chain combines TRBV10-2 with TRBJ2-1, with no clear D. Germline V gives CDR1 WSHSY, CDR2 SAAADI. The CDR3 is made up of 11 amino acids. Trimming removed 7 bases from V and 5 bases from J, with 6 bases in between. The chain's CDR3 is CASTNHNEQFF. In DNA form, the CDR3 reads TGCGCCAGCACTAACCACAATGAGCAGTTCTTC.

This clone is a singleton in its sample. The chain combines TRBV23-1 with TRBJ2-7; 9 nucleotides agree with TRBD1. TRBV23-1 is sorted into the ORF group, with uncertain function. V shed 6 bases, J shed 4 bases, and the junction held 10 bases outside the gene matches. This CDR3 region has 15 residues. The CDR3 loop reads CASRGRTGDFYEQYF. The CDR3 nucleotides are TGCGCCAGCAGGGGACGGACAGGGGATTTTTACGAGCAGTACTTC.

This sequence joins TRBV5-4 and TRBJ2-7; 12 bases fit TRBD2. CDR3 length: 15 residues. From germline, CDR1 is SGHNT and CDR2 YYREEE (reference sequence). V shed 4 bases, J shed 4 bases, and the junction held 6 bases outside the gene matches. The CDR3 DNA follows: TGTGCCAGCAGCCGACTAGCGGGAGTGGGTTACGAGCAGTACTTC. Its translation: CASSRLAGVGYEQYF.

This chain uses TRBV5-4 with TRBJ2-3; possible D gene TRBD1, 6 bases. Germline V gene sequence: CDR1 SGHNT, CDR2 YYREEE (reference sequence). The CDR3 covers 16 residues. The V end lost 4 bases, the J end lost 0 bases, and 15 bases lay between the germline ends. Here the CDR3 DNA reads TGTGCCAGCAGCCCGTCCGGGACAAGAAGCACAGATACGCAGTATTTT. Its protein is CASSPSGTRSTDTQYF.

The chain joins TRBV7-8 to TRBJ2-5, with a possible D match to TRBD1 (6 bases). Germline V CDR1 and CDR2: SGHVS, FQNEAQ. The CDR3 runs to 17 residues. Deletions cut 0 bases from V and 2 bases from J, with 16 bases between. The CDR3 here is CASSLARVWTAQETQYF. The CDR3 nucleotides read TGTGCCAGCAGCTTAGCGCGGGTGTGGACAGCTCAAGAGACCCAGTACTTC.

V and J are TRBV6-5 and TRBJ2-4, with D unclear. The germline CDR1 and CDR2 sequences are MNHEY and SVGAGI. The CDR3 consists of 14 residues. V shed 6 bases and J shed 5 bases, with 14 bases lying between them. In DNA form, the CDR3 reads TGTGCCAGCAGCCAAGACATTGTCCAAAACATTCAGTACTTC. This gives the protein CASSQDIVQNIQYF.

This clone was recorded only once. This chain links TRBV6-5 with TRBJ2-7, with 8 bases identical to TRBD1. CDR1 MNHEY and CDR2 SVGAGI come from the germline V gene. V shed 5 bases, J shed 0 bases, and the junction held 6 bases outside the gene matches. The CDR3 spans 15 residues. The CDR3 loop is CASSRQQGGSYEQYF. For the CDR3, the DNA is TGTGCCAGCAGTCGCCAACAGGGGGGCTCCTACGAGCAGTACTTC.

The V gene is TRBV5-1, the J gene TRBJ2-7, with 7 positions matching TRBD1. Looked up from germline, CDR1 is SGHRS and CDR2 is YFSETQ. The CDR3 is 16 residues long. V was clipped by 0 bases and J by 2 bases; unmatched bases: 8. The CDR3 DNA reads TGCGCCAGCAGCTTGGGAGTGGTCAGGGGGACCTACGAGCAGTACTTC. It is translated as CASSLGVVRGTYEQYF.

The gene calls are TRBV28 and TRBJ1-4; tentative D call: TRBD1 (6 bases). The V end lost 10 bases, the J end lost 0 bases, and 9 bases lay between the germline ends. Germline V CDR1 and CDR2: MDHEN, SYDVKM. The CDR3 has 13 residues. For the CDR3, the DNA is TGTGCCACACAGGGTGCAACTAATGAAAAACTGTTTTTT. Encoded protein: CATQGATNEKLFF.

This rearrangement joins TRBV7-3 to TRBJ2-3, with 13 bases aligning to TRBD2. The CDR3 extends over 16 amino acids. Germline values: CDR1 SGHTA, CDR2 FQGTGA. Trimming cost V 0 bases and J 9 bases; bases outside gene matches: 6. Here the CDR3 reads CASSLTALAGGQTQYF. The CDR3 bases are TGTGCCAGCAGCTTAACGGCACTAGCGGGGGGGCAGACGCAGTATTTT.

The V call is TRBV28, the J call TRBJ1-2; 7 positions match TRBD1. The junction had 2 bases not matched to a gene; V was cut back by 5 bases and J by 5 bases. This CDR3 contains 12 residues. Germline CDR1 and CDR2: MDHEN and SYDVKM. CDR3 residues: CASSLRGYGYTF. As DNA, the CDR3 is TGTGCCAGCAGTCTCAGGGGGTATGGCTACACCTTC.

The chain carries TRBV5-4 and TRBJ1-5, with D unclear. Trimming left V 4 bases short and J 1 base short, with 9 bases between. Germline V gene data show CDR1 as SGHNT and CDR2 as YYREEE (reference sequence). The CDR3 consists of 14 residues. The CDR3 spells CASSQDGSNQPQHF. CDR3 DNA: TGTGCCAGCAGCCAGGATGGGAGCAATCAGCCCCAGCATTTT.

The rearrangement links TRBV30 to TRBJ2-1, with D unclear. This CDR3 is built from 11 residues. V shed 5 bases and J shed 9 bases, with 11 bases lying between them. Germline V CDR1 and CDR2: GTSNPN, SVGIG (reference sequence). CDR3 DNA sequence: TGTGCCTGGGGTGACAACATTGAGCAGTTCTTC. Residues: CAWGDNIEQFF. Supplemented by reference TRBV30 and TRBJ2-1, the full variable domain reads SQTIHQWPATLVQPVGSPLSLECTVEGTSNPNLYWYRQAAGRGLQLLFYSVGIGQISSEVPQNLSASRPQDRQFILSSKKLLLSDSGFYLCAWGDNIEQFFGPGTRLTVL.

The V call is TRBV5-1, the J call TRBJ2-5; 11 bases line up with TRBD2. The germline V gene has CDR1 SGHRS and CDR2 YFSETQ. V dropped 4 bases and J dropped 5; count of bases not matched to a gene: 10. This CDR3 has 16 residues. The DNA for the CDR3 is TGCGCCAGCAGCCCTGGAGTAGCGGGGGGGGGTGAGACCCAGTACTTC. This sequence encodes CASSPGVAGGGETQYF.

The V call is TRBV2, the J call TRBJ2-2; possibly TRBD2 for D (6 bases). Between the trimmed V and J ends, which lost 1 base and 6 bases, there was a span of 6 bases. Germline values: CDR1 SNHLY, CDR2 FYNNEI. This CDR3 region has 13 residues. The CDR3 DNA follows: TGTGCCAGCAGTGAAGGGGGGGCCGGGGAGCTGTTTTTT. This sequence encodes CASSEGGAGELFF. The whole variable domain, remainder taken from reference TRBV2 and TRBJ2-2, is EPEVTQTPSHQVTQMGQEVILRCVPISNHLYFYWYRQILGQKVEFLVSFYNNEISEKSEIFDDQFSVERPDGSNFTLKIRSTKLEDSAMYFCASSEGGAGELFFGEGSRLTVL.

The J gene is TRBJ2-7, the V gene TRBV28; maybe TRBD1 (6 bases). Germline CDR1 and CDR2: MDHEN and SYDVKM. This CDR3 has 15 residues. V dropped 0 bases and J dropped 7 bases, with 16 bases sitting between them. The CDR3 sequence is CASSLWQGQLKEQYF. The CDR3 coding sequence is TGTGCCAGCAGTTTATGGCAGGGGCAACTAAAAGAGCAGTACTTC.

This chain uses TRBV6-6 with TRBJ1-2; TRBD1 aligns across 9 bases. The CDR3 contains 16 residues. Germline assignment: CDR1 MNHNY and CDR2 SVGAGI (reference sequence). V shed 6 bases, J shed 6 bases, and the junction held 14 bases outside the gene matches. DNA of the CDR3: TGTGCCAGCAGCCCCGGGACAGGGAGAATATTCGATGGCTACACCTTC. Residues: CASSPGTGRIFDGYTF.